The 22 T cell receptor beta chains listed next were all sequenced from one sample in a study of OX40 agonist ivuxolimab in advanced cancers. Library construction relied on the immunoSEQ multiplex PCR assay. TCRdb re-hosts the immuneACCESS table, in-frame sequences only. Its copies lack some clones; in the studies checked, an unresolved V gene accounts for under half of them, and the cause for the rest is not known. The sample yields 60,000 to 75,000 clones; 91% were counted once. The top ten constitute approximately 14% of the sample. The input for sequencing was CD4+ or CD8+ T cells sorted from blood, taken in a trial of the OX40 agonist ivuxolimab. The receptors were sampled from an adult with an advanced solid tumor such as melanoma, head and neck, liver or kidney cancer.

The genes are TRBV27 and TRBJ2-7, with 7 positions matching TRBD1. Germline V lookup: CDR1 MNHEY, CDR2 SMNVEV (reference sequence). The junction had 11 bases not matched to a gene; V was cut back by 5 bases and J by 4 bases. This CDR3 has 15 residues. The CDR3 here is CASSAVPGQPYEQYF. Written as DNA, the CDR3 is TGTGCCAGCAGTGCGGTGCCGGGACAGCCATACGAGCAGTACTTC.

The chain is built from TRBV7-2 and TRBJ2-3; 8 nucleotides agree with TRBD2. The trim removed 5 bases at V and 3 bases at J, leaving 13 bases unmatched. This CDR3 region has 17 residues. CDR1 is SGHTA, CDR2 FQGNSA, per germline. The CDR3 coding sequence is TGTGCCAGCAGCCACGACCCGACTAGCGAGACTACAGATACGCAGTATTTT. Residues: CASSHDPTSETTDTQYF.

The chain joins TRBV19 to TRBJ2-3, with D unresolved. Per germline, CDR1 LNHDA and CDR2 SQIVND (reference sequence). The CDR3 has 15 amino acids. Trimming took 1 base from V and 3 from J, leaving 11 bases between them. In DNA form, the CDR3 reads TGTGCCAGTAGTATAGTTCCTGGTGGGACAGATACGCAGTATTTT. Translating it yields CASSIVPGGTDTQYF.

This chain uses TRBV4-1 with TRBJ1-1; TRBD1 aligns across 9 bases. The CDR3 loop spans 14 amino acids. V lost 4 bases to trimming and J lost 4 bases; unmatched junction nucleotides: 4. Germline CDR1 MGHRA, CDR2 YSYEKL. In nucleotides, the CDR3 is TGCGCCAGCAGCCCTTGGACAGGGGCCACTGAAGCTTTCTTT. Its protein product is CASSPWTGATEAFF.

The table lists this clone with a few counts. V gene TRBV4-1 combines with J gene TRBJ2-1; D is perhaps TRBD1 or TRBD2 (5 bases each). V gave up 4 bases and J gave up 8 bases, with 15 bases separating them. CDR3 length: 14 amino acids. CDR1 MGHRA and CDR2 YSYEKL come from the germline V gene. The CDR3 loop is CASSLGTVGDEQFF. The CDR3 region has the DNA TGCGCCAGCAGCCTCGGGACGGTGGGCGATGAGCAGTTCTTC.

V usage is TRBV7-9 and J usage is TRBJ2-5, with D possibly matching TRBD1 (6 bases). Near its end, the DNA agrees better with TRBJ2-7, so the J call may be wrong. This CDR3 has 14 residues. The germline gives CDR1 SEHNR, CDR2 FQNEAQ (reference sequence). The CDR3, as DNA: TGTGCCAGCAGCTTAGGAGAGGGACACTACGAGCAGTACTTC. Protein product: CASSLGEGHYEQYF.

V and J are TRBV2 and TRBJ1-1; 8 nucleotides line up with TRBD1. This CDR3 comprises 14 residues. J was trimmed by 7 bases and V by 6 bases; bases with no gene match: 10. Germline V gives CDR1 SNHLY, CDR2 FYNNEI. The CDR3 is CASSADRELFEAFF. The CDR3 DNA reads TGTGCCAGCAGCGCGGACAGGGAACTATTTGAAGCTTTCTTT.

This clone was detected only a few times. This chain links TRBV10-2 with TRBJ2-7; TRBD1 agrees at 11 bases. The CDR3 has 15 residues. The germline V gene has CDR1 WSHSY and CDR2 SAAADI. V dropped 8 bases and J dropped 6; count of bases not matched to a gene: 12. The CDR3 bases are TGCGCCAGCTTAGCCTTCAGGACAGGGGGCTCCGAGCAGTACTTC. Amino acids: CASLAFRTGGSEQYF.

The V call is TRBV7-9, the J call TRBJ2-5, with D possibly matching TRBD2 (5 bases). The germline V gene encodes CDR1 SEHNR and CDR2 FQNEAQ (reference sequence). The CDR3 totals 13 residues. V was trimmed by 4 bases and J by 2 bases, leaving 8 bases between them. CDR3 region: CASSSGGQETQYF. The DNA of the CDR3 is TGTGCCAGCAGCTCAGGCGGGCAAGAGACCCAGTACTTC.

This clone was detected only once. This rearrangement joins TRBV10-1 to TRBJ1-2; D uncertain. The V end was cut by 5 bases, the J end by 5 bases, with 15 bases between. CDR1 and CDR2 (germline): WNHNN, SYGVQD (reference sequence). This CDR3 spans 14 amino acids. In nucleotides, the CDR3 is TGCGCCAGCAGTTCTCTGGACCGCGAATATGGCTACACCTTC. This sequence encodes CASSSLDREYGYTF.

The J gene is TRBJ2-7, the V gene TRBV30, with 8 bases aligning to TRBD2. The germline gives CDR1 GTSNPN, CDR2 SVGIG (reference sequence). The J segment lost 2 bases and the V segment lost 1 base, leaving 16 bases of the junction unmatched. CDR3 size: 18 residues. CDR3 sequence: CAWSGVSSTSAMPYEQYF. The CDR3 coding sequence is TGTGCCTGGAGTGGTGTCAGCTCGACTAGCGCCATGCCCTACGAGCAGTACTTC.

The V gene is TRBV5-6, the J gene TRBJ1-1; D remains unclear. The CDR3 is 13 amino acids. Trimming took off 2 bases at V and 3 bases at J, with 8 bases between the two ends. Germline-derived CDR1 and CDR2 are SGHDT and YYEEEE. The CDR3 DNA follows: TGTGCCAGCAGCTTAATCAGTGACACTGAAGCTTTCTTT. This encodes CASSLISDTEAFF.

The CDR3 sequence is CASSLDSAVSYTF. The CDR3, as DNA: TGTGCCAGCAGCTTGGACAGTGCGGTTAGCTACACCTTC. V is TRBV5-6 and J is TRBJ1-2; no firm D call. V lost 0 bases and J lost 9, with 12 bases in between. The CDR3 runs to 13 residues. From germline, CDR1 is SGHDT and CDR2 YYEEEE. The full variable domain, with the rest looked up from reference TRBV5-6 and TRBJ1-2, is DAGVTQSPTHLIKTRGQQVTLRCSPKSGHDTVSWYQQALGQGPQFIFQYYEEEERQRGNFPDRFSGHQFPNYSSELNVNALLLGDSALYLCASSLDSAVSYTFGSGTRLTVV.

This sequence joins TRBV6-5 and TRBJ1-5; D is perhaps TRBD1 (5 bases). Trimming removed 6 bases from V and 4 bases from J, with 13 bases in between. This CDR3 contains 14 residues. The germline V gene has CDR1 MNHEY and CDR2 SVGAGI. CDR3 coding DNA: TGTGCCAGCAGAGGGGCAGGCGTAAATCAGCCCCAGCATTTT. It encodes CASRGAGVNQPQHF.

The chain carries TRBV2 and TRBJ2-5; the D gene is possibly TRBD1 (5 bases). The germline V gene encodes CDR1 SNHLY and CDR2 FYNNEI. V lost 2 bases, J lost 4 bases, and 17 bases lay in between. The CDR3 is 16 amino acids. CDR3 residues: CASSETTGLNRETQYF. DNA for the CDR3: TGTGCCAGCAGTGAAACCACAGGCTTAAATAGAGAGACCCAGTACTTC.

The chain employs TRBV27 and TRBJ1-2, with no clear D. The CDR3 consists of 14 residues. In germline, CDR1 is MNHEY, CDR2 SMNVEV (reference sequence). Trimming stripped 4 bases from V and 8 bases from J, with 17 bases between. CDR3 amino acids: CASSSIPGLGGYTF. The CDR3 bases are TGTGCCAGCAGTTCCATCCCGGGTCTTGGGGGCTACACCTTC.

The chain joins TRBV13 to TRBJ1-2, with D possibly TRBD1 on 5 matching bases. This CDR3 is built from 13 residues. The V gene's germline CDR1 is PRHDT and CDR2 FYEKMQ (reference sequence). Trimming cost V 5 bases and J 8 bases, with 15 bases left between them. CDR3 protein: CASSTTRVRGYTF. CDR3 DNA sequence: TGTGCCAGCAGCACGACCAGGGTGCGAGGCTACACCTTC.

The chain couples TRBV30 to TRBJ1-5; 10 nucleotides agree with TRBD1. The CDR3 covers 13 residues. J gave up 4 bases and V 5 bases, and 2 bases lay outside the gene matches. Per germline, CDR1 GTSNPN and CDR2 SVGIG (reference sequence). The CDR3 DNA is TGTGCCTGGCAGGACAGGGGGAATCAGCCCCAGCATTTT. Amino acid sequence: CAWQDRGNQPQHF. Together with reference TRBV30 and TRBJ1-5, the CDR3 gives the full variable domain: SQTIHQWPATLVQPVGSPLSLECTVEGTSNPNLYWYRQAAGRGLQLLFYSVGIGQISSEVPQNLSASRPQDRQFILSSKKLLLSDSGFYLCAWQDRGNQPQHFGDGTRLSIL.

This chain uses TRBV13 with TRBJ1-5, with D uncertain. Germline-derived CDR1 and CDR2 are PRHDT and FYEKMQ (reference sequence). The CDR3 totals 12 residues. Between the trimmed V and J ends, which lost 4 bases and 2 bases, there was a span of 3 bases. This CDR3 is CASSSGNQPQHF. The CDR3 DNA reads as TGTGCCAGCAGCTCCGGCAATCAGCCCCAGCATTTT.

The rearrangement joins TRBV10-3 to TRBJ2-5, with D possibly TRBD2 on 5 matching bases. The CDR3 length is 12 residues. V was shortened by 0 bases and J by 11 bases, with 10 bases between the two germline ends. Germline values: CDR1 ENHRY, CDR2 SYGVKD. CDR3 protein: CAISESAAEQYF. Here the CDR3 DNA reads TGTGCCATCAGTGAGTCGGCAGCGGAGCAGTACTTC.

This chain uses TRBV4-3 with TRBJ1-4, with 8 bases matching TRBD1. The CDR3 totals 15 residues. J lost 8 bases, V lost 1 base, and 6 bases had no gene match. The germline CDR1 and CDR2 sequences are LGHNA and YSLEER. CDR3 loop: CASSQGVRQGEKLFF. CDR3 DNA: TGCGCCAGCAGCCAAGGGGTCCGACAGGGGGAAAAACTGTTTTTT.

This clone was detected only once. The V gene is TRBV6-1, the J gene TRBJ2-4, with TRBD1 identical over 9 bases. The CDR3 loop spans 20 amino acids. Germline V gene sequence: CDR1 MNHNS, CDR2 SASEGT. The V segment lost 0 bases and the J segment 5 bases; nucleotides outside the gene matches: 17. In nucleotides, the CDR3 is TGTGCCAGCAGTGAAGCGGCCGGGACAGGGAGATTTTTGGGCCAAAACATTCAGTACTTC. Translated, it gives CASSEAAGTGRFLGQNIQYF.